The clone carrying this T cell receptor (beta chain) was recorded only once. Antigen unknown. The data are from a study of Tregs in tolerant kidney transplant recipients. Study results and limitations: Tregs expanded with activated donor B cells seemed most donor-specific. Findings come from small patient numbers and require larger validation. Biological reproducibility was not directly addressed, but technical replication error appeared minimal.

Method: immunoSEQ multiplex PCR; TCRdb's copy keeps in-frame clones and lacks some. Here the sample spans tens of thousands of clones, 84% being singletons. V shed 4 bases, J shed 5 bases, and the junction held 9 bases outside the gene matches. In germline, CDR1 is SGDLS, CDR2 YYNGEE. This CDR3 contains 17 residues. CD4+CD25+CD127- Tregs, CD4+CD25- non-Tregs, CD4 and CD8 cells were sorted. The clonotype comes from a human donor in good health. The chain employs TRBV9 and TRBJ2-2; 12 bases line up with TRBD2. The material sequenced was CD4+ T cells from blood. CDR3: CASSPTSGRRGTGELFF. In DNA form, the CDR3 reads TGTGCCAGCAGCCCGACTAGCGGGAGACGGGGGACCGGGGAGCTGTTTTTT.